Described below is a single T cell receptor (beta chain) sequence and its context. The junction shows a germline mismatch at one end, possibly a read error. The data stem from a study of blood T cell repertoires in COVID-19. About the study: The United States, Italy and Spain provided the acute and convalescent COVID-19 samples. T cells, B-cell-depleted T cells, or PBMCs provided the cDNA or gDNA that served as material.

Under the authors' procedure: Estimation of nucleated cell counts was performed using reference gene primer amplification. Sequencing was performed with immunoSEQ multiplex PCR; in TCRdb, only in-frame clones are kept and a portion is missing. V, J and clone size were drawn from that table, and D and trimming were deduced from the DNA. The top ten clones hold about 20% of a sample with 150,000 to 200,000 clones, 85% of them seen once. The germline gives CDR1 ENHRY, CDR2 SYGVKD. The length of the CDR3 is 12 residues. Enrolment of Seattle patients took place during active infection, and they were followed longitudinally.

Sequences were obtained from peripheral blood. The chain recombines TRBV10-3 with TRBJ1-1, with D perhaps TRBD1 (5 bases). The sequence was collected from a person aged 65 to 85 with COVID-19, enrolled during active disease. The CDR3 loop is CAISDRNTEAFF. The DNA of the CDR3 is TGTGCCATAAGTGACAGGAACACTGAAGCTTTCTTT.